These T cell receptor beta chains were read from a single sample in a study of breast tumors, draining lymph nodes, adjacent tissues. Via MiXCR, TCRdb re-called the multiplex PCR reads, giving one row per CDR3 protein. The table lists approximately 280,000 distinct CDR3 sequences, 30% to 35% of them singletons. The sequencing sample was made of axillary lymph node tissue. The source is a female donor with breast cancer. Some clones in this sample may be carry-over from other donors' samples. Both conserved end residues are part of each CDR3. D genes are given only for firm matches. Only part of the rows carry a size: once, few, many, or a class if the clone is expanded.

D: TRBD1
V: TRBV20-1
J: TRBJ2-5
size: .
DNA: TGCGGTGCCACACAAGGGGGCCTGGGAGAGACCCAGTACTTC
CDR3: CGATQGGLGETQYF

D: .
V: TRBV20-1
J: TRBJ1-5
size: many
DNA: TGCAGTGCTAGCTTATATAGCAATCAGCCCCAGCATTTT
CDR3: CSASLYSNQPQHF

D: TRBD2
V: TRBV6-1
J: TRBJ2-5
size: many
DNA: TGTGCCAGCAAGACTAGCGGGAGGCCCCAAGAGACCCAGTACTTC
CDR3: CASKTSGRPQETQYF

D: .
V: TRBV9
J: TRBJ2-3
size: .
DNA: TGTGCCAGCAGCGTAGACCGACAGGGAGGGCCAAGCACAGATACGCAGTATTTT
CDR3: CASSVDRQGGPSTDTQYF

D: .
V: TRBV27
J: TRBJ2-2
size: .
DNA: TGTGCCAGCAGGATCGGACAGAACACCGGGGAGCTGTTTTTT
CDR3: CASRIGQNTGELFF

D: .
V: TRBV24-1
J: TRBJ1-1
size: few
DNA: TGTGCCACCAGTGATGGGGGAACTGAAGCTTTCTTT
CDR3: CATSDGGTEAFF

D: TRBD2
V: TRBV12-5
J: TRBJ2-2
size: .
DNA: TGTGCTAGTGGTGGTAGCGGGATTTCTACCGGGGAGCTGTTTTTT
CDR3: CASGGSGISTGELFF

D: TRBD1
V: TRBV6-5
J: TRBJ2-1
size: many
DNA: TGTGCCAGCAGACCCCGACAGGGGGCGGACAATGAGCAGTTCTTC
CDR3: CASRPRQGADNEQFF

D: .
V: TRBV3-1
J: TRBJ1-3
size: .
DNA: TGTGCCAGCAGCCAGGCTCGCTCTGGAAACACCATATATTTT
CDR3: CASSQARSGNTIYF

D: TRBD1
V: TRBV19
J: TRBJ2-3
size: .
DNA: TGTGCCAGCCGGGACAGGGAGAGGACAGGTACGCAGTATTTT
CDR3: CASRDRERTGTQYF

D: .
V: TRBV30
J: TRBJ1-5
size: many
DNA: TGTGCCTGGAGTAGGGGCACCAGCAATCAGCCCCAGCATTTT
CDR3: CAWSRGTSNQPQHF

D: .
V: TRBV28
J: TRBJ1-5
size: many
DNA: TGTGCCAGCAGCATACAGACGCTGCCCCAGCATTTT
CDR3: CASSIQTLPQHF

D: TRBD1
V: TRBV15
J: TRBJ2-5
size: many
DNA: TGTGCCACCAGCGGCCCGACTTCTGACAGGGCGCAAGAGACCCAGTACTTC
CDR3: CATSGPTSDRAQETQYF

D: TRBD1
V: TRBV20-1
J: TRBJ1-5
size: .
DNA: TGCAGTGTTAGAGACTTCCGGGACAGATATCAGCCCCAGCATTTT
CDR3: CSVRDFRDRYQPQHF

D: TRBD1
V: TRBV29-1
J: TRBJ2-1
size: many
DNA: TGCAGCGTTGAGAGGGGACAGGGAGTCGGCAATGAGCAGTTCTTC
CDR3: CSVERGQGVGNEQFF

D: .
V: TRBV10-2
J: TRBJ2-6
size: .
DNA: TGCGCCAGCAGTGAGCAGAAGGGGGGACCGTGGGGAGCTTTC
CDR3: CASSEQKGGPWGAF

D: TRBD1
V: TRBV7-2
J: TRBJ2-3
size: .
DNA: TGTGCCAGCAGCTTAGGTTCCGGGACAGTTACGCAGTATTTT
CDR3: CASSLGSGTVTQYF

D: TRBD1
V: TRBV20-1
J: TRBJ2-6
size: .
DNA: TGCAGTGCCACGGACAGGGGCAGGCTAGAGTCTGGGGCCAACGTCCTGACTTTC
CDR3: CSATDRGRLESGANVLTF

D: TRBD1
V: TRBV12-3/TRBV12-4
J: TRBJ1-5
size: many
DNA: TGTGCCAGCAGTGGACAGGGGCTCGGTCAGCCCCAGCATTTT
CDR3: CASSGQGLGQPQHF

D: .
V: TRBV24-1
J: TRBJ2-1
size: .
DNA: TGTGCCAGCTCACCACCCAAGGCCGGGAGCTACAATGAGCAGTTCTTC
CDR3: CASSPPKAGSYNEQFF

D: TRBD2
V: TRBV15
J: TRBJ2-3
size: .
DNA: TGTGCCACCAGCAGGGGAAGAAGCGGGAGGGCAACAGATACGCAGTATTTT
CDR3: CATSRGRSGRATDTQYF

D: TRBD1
V: TRBV7-2
J: TRBJ2-7
size: many
DNA: TGTGCCAGCAGGACAGGGGGGGGGCGTACCTACGAGCAGTACTTC
CDR3: CASRTGGGRTYEQYF

D: .
V: TRBV7-9
J: TRBJ2-5
size: .
DNA: TGTGCCAGCAGCTTAGGAGGGAACGGGGAGACCCAGTACTTC
CDR3: CASSLGGNGETQYF

D: .
V: TRBV11-3
J: TRBJ2-7
size: .
DNA: TGTGCCAGCCCGATCGGCCCAAATCGGGACCCCATATGGAGGGCTCTTTACGAGCAGTGCTTC
CDR3: CASPIGPNRDPIWRALYEQCF

D: .
V: TRBV24-1
J: TRBJ2-1
size: many
DNA: TGTGCCACCAGTGACCAACAGGGCTCCTACAATGAGCAGTTCTTC
CDR3: CATSDQQGSYNEQFF

D: .
V: TRBV6-5
J: TRBJ1-5
size: .
DNA: TGTGCCAGCATGAGGGAGGGCTACAATGAGCCCCAGCATTTT
CDR3: CASMREGYNEPQHF

D: .
V: TRBV19
J: TRBJ1-5
size: many
DNA: TGTGCCAGTAGTTGGGGGCTGAATAGCAATCAGCCCCAGCATTTT
CDR3: CASSWGLNSNQPQHF

D: .
V: TRBV29-1
J: TRBJ2-7
size: many
DNA: TGCAGCTACGGGACGGCAATCAACTACGAGCAGTACTTC
CDR3: CSYGTAINYEQYF

D: TRBD1
V: TRBV5-6
J: TRBJ2-7
size: many
DNA: TGTGCCAGCAGCAGGGACAGGGGGCACGAGCAGTACTTC
CDR3: CASSRDRGHEQYF

D: TRBD1
V: TRBV28
J: TRBJ1-2
size: few
DNA: TGTGCCAGCAGCCCCGGACAGGGGCCCAACTATGGCTACACCTTC
CDR3: CASSPGQGPNYGYTF

D: .
V: TRBV15
J: TRBJ2-3
size: once
DNA: TGTGCCACCAGCAGCTTGGGCGACCTTACAGATACGCAGTATTTT
CDR3: CATSSLGDLTDTQYF

D: TRBD1
V: TRBV19
J: TRBJ2-1
size: many
DNA: TGTGCCAGTAGCGGACAGGGGGCCTACAATGAGCAGTTCTTC
CDR3: CASSGQGAYNEQFF

D: TRBD1
V: TRBV11-2
J: TRBJ1-3
size: many
DNA: TGTGCCAGCAGCCAACAGACAGGGAGTCGAAACACCATATATTTT
CDR3: CASSQQTGSRNTIYF

D: .
V: TRBV2
J: TRBJ2-7
size: .
DNA: TGTGCCAGCGTTCGACTTGCTAGCTACGAGCAGTACTTC
CDR3: CASVRLASYEQYF

D: .
V: TRBV7-9
J: TRBJ2-1
size: many
DNA: TGTGCCAGCAGCTGGTTAGCGAAACACAATGAGCAGTTCTTC
CDR3: CASSWLAKHNEQFF

D: .
V: TRBV6-5
J: TRBJ1-2
size: .
DNA: TGTGCCAGCAGTTACAACAGGGTGGCGACTAACTATGGCTACACCTTC
CDR3: CASSYNRVATNYGYTF

D: TRBD2
V: TRBV9
J: TRBJ2-1
size: many
DNA: TGTGCCAGCAGCGTAGAACTAGCGGGGTGGAATGAGCAGTTCTTC
CDR3: CASSVELAGWNEQFF

D: TRBD1
V: TRBV14
J: TRBJ1-2
size: few
DNA: TGTGCCAGCAGCCAAGGCTTCGGACAGGGTTATGGCTCCACCTTC
CDR3: CASSQGFGQGYGSTF

D: .
V: TRBV20-1
J: TRBJ1-1
size: .
DNA: TGCAGTGCCAGAGATAGTGGCACCATGAACACTGAAGCTTTCTTT
CDR3: CSARDSGTMNTEAFF

D: .
V: TRBV29-1
J: TRBJ1-3
size: many
DNA: TGCAGCGTTGTGGTCGCTGGAAACACCATATATTTT
CDR3: CSVVVAGNTIYF

D: .
V: TRBV29-1
J: TRBJ2-3
size: many
DNA: TGCAGCGCCCTTCAATATGAAGACACAGATACGCAGTATTTT
CDR3: CSALQYEDTDTQYF

D: TRBD2
V: TRBV20-1
J: TRBJ2-2
size: .
DNA: TGCAGTGCTGCCCCGGGACTAGCGGGAGGGCCGGATTCCGGGGAGCTGTTTTTT
CDR3: CSAAPGLAGGPDSGELFF

D: .
V: TRBV7-2
J: TRBJ2-7
size: many
DNA: TGTGCCAGCAGCCTCCAGACAGGTACCTACGAGCAGTACTTC
CDR3: CASSLQTGTYEQYF

D: .
V: TRBV20-1
J: TRBJ1-5
size: many
DNA: TGCAGTGCTAGACAGAGCCCCAATCAGCCCCAGCATTTT
CDR3: CSARQSPNQPQHF

D: TRBD2
V: TRBV20-1
J: TRBJ2-7
size: many
DNA: TGCAGTGCACGGGGGCATCTAGCGGGAGATGGGTACGAGCAGTACTTC
CDR3: CSARGHLAGDGYEQYF

D: .
V: TRBV28
J: TRBJ2-7
size: .
DNA: TGTGCCAGCAGTTTGATTCACAGCTACGAGCAGTACTTC
CDR3: CASSLIHSYEQYF

D: TRBD1
V: TRBV6-1
J: TRBJ2-3
size: .
DNA: TGTACCAGCAGCCACAGGGGAGCGGCAGATACGCAGTATTTT
CDR3: CTSSHRGAADTQYF

D: .
V: TRBV7-8
J: TRBJ1-2
size: .
DNA: TGTGCCAGCAGCTTACGGCAGACTACCTATGGCTACACCTTC
CDR3: CASSLRQTTYGYTF

D: TRBD2
V: TRBV2
J: TRBJ2-3
size: many
DNA: TGTGCCAGCAGGGCGGGACTAGCCTCCGATACGCAGTATTTT
CDR3: CASRAGLASDTQYF

D: TRBD2
V: TRBV18
J: TRBJ2-1
size: .
DNA: TGTGCCAGCTCACCCCTAGCGGTAAACAATGAGCAGTTCTTC
CDR3: CASSPLAVNNEQFF

D: TRBD1
V: TRBV6-5
J: TRBJ1-4
size: many
DNA: TGTGCCAGCAGTAAGGGACAGCGTAATGAAAAACTGTTTTTT
CDR3: CASSKGQRNEKLFF

D: TRBD2
V: TRBV7-9
J: TRBJ2-1
size: many
DNA: TGTGCCAGCAGCTTATCCGGGAGGCCCAACTTGCAGTTCTTC
CDR3: CASSLSGRPNLQFF

D: .
V: TRBV6-2/TRBV6-3
J: TRBJ2-7
size: .
DNA: TGTACCAGCAGTTTAGGGCGTGGCTACGAGCAGTACTTC
CDR3: CTSSLGRGYEQYF

D: .
V: TRBV11-2
J: TRBJ1-6
size: many
DNA: TGTGCCAGCAGCCTAATGGGAGAGCGGGCACCCCTCCACTTT
CDR3: CASSLMGERAPLHF

D: TRBD1
V: TRBV9
J: TRBJ2-4
size: .
DNA: TGTGCCAGCAGCGCCTCGGGACAGAGGAACATTCAGTCCTTC
CDR3: CASSASGQRNIQSF

D: .
V: TRBV6-5
J: TRBJ1-2
size: many
DNA: TGTGCCAGCAGGGACCTCGATGGCTACACCTTC
CDR3: CASRDLDGYTF

D: TRBD2
V: TRBV25-1
J: TRBJ2-2
size: .
DNA: TGTGCCAGCAGTCCCCCCGGGACTAGCGGGAGGGCCCCCGGGGAGCTGTTTTTT
CDR3: CASSPPGTSGRAPGELFF

D: TRBD2
V: TRBV12-3/TRBV12-4
J: TRBJ2-1
size: .
DNA: TGTGCCAGCAGTTTGACTAGCGGGATTAATGAGCAGTTCTTC
CDR3: CASSLTSGINEQFF

D: TRBD1
V: TRBV7-6
J: TRBJ2-5
size: many
DNA: TGTGCCAGCAGCCTAAGACAGGGGGGGACCCAGTACTTC
CDR3: CASSLRQGGTQYF

D: TRBD2
V: TRBV11-2
J: TRBJ2-3
size: many
DNA: TGTGCCAGCAGCGTGGGACTAGCGGGAGGTCTGAATACGCAGTATTTT
CDR3: CASSVGLAGGLNTQYF